The present TCR beta chain was sequenced within a study of control samples from healthy donors and cancer patients (TCRdb year 2020). As concerns this clone: Its antigen has not been determined. One base away there is no much larger clone; base qualities are not given.

Libraries were built with the immunoSEQ multiplex PCR assay. In TCRdb, the immuneACCESS table is reduced to in-frame sequences with V and J assigned. These tables do not hold every clone; where another copy was compared, an unresolved V gene accounts for under half, and the others remain unexplained. The sample has roughly 69,000 clones on record, 83% of them singletons. About 15% of the sample comes from the top ten. The receptor's source is a man in his 60s in good health. The source material was blood.

At the DNA level, the sequence is TGTGCCAGCAGACTGGACAGCGCCTTCTCCTACAATGAGCAGTTCTTC. It specifies CASRLDSAFSYNEQFF. The V and J segments used are TRBV7-2 and TRBJ2-1, and perhaps TRBD1 as D gene, on 6 matching bases. Measured from the cysteine to the phenylalanine, the CDR3 is 16 residues long. Only the CDR3 DNA stays, 48 bases, in frame from base 1. CDR1 and CDR2 were assigned from the germline V gene as SGHTA and FQGNSA. V and J lose 6 bases and 0 bases, and a span of 15 bases separates them.